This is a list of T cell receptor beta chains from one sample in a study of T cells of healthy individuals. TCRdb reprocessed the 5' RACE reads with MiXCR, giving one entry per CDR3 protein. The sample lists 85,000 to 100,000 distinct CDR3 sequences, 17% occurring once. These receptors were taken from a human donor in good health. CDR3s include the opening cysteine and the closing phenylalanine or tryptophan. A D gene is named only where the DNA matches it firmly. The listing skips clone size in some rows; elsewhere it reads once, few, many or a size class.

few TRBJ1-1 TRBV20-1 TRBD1 CSARDRGRGNTEAFF TGCAGTGCTAGAGATAGGGGGCGGGGAAACACTGAAGCTTTCTTT
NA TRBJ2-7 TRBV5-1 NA CASSLGQVYEQYF TGCGCCAGCAGCTTGGGACAGGTCTACGAGCAGTACTTC
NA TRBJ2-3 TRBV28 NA CASTTAGTSTDTQYF TGTGCCAGTACTACCGCAGGCACTAGCACAGATACGCAGTATTTT
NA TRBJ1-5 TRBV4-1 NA CASSITPRDNQPQHF TGCGCCAGCAGCATTACCCCCAGGGACAATCAGCCCCAGCATTTT
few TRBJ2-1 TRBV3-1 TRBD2 CASSLLAGVQEQFF TGTGCCAGCAGCCTTCTAGCGGGAGTTCAGGAGCAGTTCTTC
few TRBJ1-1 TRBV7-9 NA CASSPWAETEAFF TGTGCCAGCAGCCCTTGGGCGGAGACTGAAGCTTTCTTT
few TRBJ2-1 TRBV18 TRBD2 CASSPRPGGGFPYNEQFF TGTGCCAGCTCACCAAGACCGGGAGGGGGTTTTCCCTACAATGAGCAGTTCTTC
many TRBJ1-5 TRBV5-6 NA CASSLSGSQPQHF TGTGCCAGCAGCTTGTCGGGGAGTCAGCCCCAGCATTTT
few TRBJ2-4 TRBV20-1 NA CSASQGGTKNIQYF TGCAGTGCTAGCCAGGGGGGAACCAAAAACATTCAGTACTTC
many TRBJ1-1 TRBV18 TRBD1 CASSPSTGVGTEAFF TGTGCCAGCTCACCAAGCACAGGGGTGGGGACTGAAGCTTTCTTT
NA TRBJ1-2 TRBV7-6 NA CASSLGDGYGYTF TGTGCCAGCAGCTTAGGTGATGGCTATGGCTACACCTTC
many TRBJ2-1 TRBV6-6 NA CASSYRSSPEQFF TGTGCCAGCAGTTACAGGTCGAGTCCAGAGCAGTTCTTC
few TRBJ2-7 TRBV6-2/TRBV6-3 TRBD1 CASSRSKTGAGYEQYF TGTGCCAGCAGTCGGAGTAAGACAGGGGCTGGCTACGAGCAGTACTTC
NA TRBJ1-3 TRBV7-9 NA CASSFGSGNTIYF TGTGCCAGCAGCTTCGGATCTGGAAACACCATATATTTT
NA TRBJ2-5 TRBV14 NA CASSQVNPSRETQYF TGTGCCAGCAGCCAAGTAAACCCTTCGCGGGAGACCCAGTACTTC
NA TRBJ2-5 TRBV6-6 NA CASSYLGQETQYF TGTGCCAGCAGTTATTTAGGGCAAGAGACCCAGTACTTC
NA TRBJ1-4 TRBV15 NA CATSDTGVSEKLFF TGTGCCACCAGCGACACGGGGGTTAGTGAAAAACTGTTTTTT
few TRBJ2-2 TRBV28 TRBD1 CASSADRAGTGELFF TGTGCCAGCAGTGCTGACAGGGCGGGCACCGGGGAGCTGTTTTTT
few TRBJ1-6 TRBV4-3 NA CASSQDVEGPRNSPLHF TGCGCCAGCAGCCAAGATGTTGAAGGGCCGAGGAATTCACCCCTCCACTTT
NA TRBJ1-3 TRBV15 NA CATSKDRGLGTTYF TGTGCCACCAGCAAGGATCGTGGCTTGGGCACCACATATTTT
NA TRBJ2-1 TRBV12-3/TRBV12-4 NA CASKTGYFSPDNEQFF TGTGCCAGCAAAACAGGGTACTTCTCTCCGGACAATGAGCAGTTCTTC
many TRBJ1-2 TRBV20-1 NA CSARWQGYGYTF TGCAGTGCTAGGTGGCAGGGTTATGGCTACACCTTC
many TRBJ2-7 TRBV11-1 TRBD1 CASRTTGGDYYEQYF TGTGCCAGCAGGACGACAGGGGGGGATTACTACGAGCAGTACTTC
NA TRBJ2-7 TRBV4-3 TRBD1 CASSQYRGSYEQYF TGCGCCAGCAGCCAATACAGGGGATCCTACGAGCAGTACTTC
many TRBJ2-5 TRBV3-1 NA CASSHKGTAQETQYF TGTGCCAGCAGCCATAAAGGTACAGCTCAAGAGACCCAGTACTTC
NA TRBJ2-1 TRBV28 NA CASSSNEQFF TGTGCCAGCAGTTCCAATGAGCAGTTCTTC
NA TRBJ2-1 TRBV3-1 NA CASSPALGSYNEQFF TGTGCCAGCAGCCCCGCACTTGGCTCCTACAATGAGCAGTTCTTC
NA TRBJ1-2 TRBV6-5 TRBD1 CASSYQWDRGPLYGYTF TGTGCCAGCAGTTACCAGTGGGACAGGGGCCCTCTCTATGGCTACACCTTC
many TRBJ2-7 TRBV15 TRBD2 CATRSGGAYEQYF TGTGCCACCAGGAGTGGGGGGGCCTACGAGCAGTACTTC
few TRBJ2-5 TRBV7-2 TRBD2 CASSPRSGGQETQYF TGTGCCAGCAGCCCGAGGAGCGGGGGCCAAGAGACCCAGTACTTC
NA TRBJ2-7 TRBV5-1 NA CASSLAGAAYEQYF TGCGCCAGCAGCTTGGCCGGCGCAGCCTACGAGCAGTACTTC
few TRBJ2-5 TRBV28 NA CASSRVGETQYF TGTGCCAGCTCGCGGGTGGGAGAGACCCAGTACTTC
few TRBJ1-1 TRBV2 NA CASSPTGLAFF TGTGCCAGCAGCCCAACAGGGTTGGCTTTCTTT
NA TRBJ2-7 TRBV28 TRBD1 CASRPGQALYEQYF TGTGCCAGCAGACCCGGACAGGCGCTCTACGAGCAGTACTTC
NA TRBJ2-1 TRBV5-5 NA CASSLGLGEQFF TGTGCCAGCAGCTTGGGACTAGGTGAGCAGTTCTTC